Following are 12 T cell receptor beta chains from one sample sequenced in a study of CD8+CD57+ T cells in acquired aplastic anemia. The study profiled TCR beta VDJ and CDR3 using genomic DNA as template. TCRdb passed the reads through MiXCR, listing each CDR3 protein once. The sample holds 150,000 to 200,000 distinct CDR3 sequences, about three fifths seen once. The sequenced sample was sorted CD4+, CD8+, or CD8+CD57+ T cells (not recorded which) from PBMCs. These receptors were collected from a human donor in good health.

Here the CDR3 reads CASSQTDMSQETQYF. The CDR3 DNA follows: TGTGCCAGCAGCCAAACCGACATGTCCCAAGAGACCCAGTACTTC. The rearrangement links TRBV4-2 to TRBJ2-5; D gene ambiguous. This CDR3 is 15 amino acids long. V lost 2 bases and J lost 1, with 11 bases in between. Germline CDR1 and CDR2: LGHNA and YNFKEQ.

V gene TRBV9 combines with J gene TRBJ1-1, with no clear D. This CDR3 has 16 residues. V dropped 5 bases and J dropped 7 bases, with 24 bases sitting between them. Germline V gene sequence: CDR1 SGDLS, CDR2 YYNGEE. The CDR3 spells CASRDRAGSPDNEAFF. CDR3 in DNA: TGTGCCAGCAGGGACCGGGCGGGATCCCCCGACAATGAAGCTTTCTTT.

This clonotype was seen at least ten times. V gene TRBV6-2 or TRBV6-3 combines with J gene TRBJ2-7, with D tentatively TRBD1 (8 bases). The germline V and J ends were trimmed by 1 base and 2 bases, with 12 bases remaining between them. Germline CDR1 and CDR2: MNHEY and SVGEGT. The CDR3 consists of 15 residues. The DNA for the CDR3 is TGTGCCAGCAGTTACTGGGGGGGACAGGCCTACGAGCAGTACTTC. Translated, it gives CASSYWGGQAYEQYF.

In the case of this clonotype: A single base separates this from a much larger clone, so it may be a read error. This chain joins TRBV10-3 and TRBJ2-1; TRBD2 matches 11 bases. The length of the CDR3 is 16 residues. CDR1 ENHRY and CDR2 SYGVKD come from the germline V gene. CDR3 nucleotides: TGTGCCATCGGACTAGCGGGCCAGAACTCCTACAATGAGCAGCTCTTC. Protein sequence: CAIGLAGQNSYNEQLF.

The CDR3 DNA reads as TGTGCCAGCAGGGCTGGGAGGGGGGGAAATCAGCCCCAGCATTTT. Translated: CASRAGRGGNQPQHF. V usage is TRBV6-6 and J usage is TRBJ1-5; a weak D match, TRBD1 (6 bases). V lost 6 bases, J lost 4 bases, and 16 bases lay in between. The length of the CDR3 is 15 residues. Germline V gene sequence: CDR1 MNHNY, CDR2 SVGAGI (reference sequence).

Here the CDR3 DNA reads TGTGCCACCAGTGATGCTGTAGACTCCTACAATGAGCAGTTCTTC. This gives the protein CATSDAVDSYNEQFF. The chain is built from TRBV24-1 and TRBJ2-1; D is uncertain. Trimming stripped 3 bases from V and 0 bases from J, with 8 bases between. Germline CDR1 and CDR2: KGHDR and SFDVKD. This CDR3 comprises 15 residues.

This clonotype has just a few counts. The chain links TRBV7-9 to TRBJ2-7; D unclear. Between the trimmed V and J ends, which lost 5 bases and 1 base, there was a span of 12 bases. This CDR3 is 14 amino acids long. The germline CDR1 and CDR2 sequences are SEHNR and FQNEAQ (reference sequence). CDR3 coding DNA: TGTGCCAGCAGCCGAGGATTAAAGTCCTACGAGCAGTACTTC. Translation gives CASSRGLKSYEQYF.

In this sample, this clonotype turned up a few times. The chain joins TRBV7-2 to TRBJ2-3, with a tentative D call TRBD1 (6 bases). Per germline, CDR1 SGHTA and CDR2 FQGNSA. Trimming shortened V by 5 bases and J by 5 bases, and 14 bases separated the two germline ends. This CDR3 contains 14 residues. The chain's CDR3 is CASSQGGQIDTQYF. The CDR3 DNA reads TGTGCCAGCAGCCAAGGCGGACAGATAGATACGCAGTATTTT.

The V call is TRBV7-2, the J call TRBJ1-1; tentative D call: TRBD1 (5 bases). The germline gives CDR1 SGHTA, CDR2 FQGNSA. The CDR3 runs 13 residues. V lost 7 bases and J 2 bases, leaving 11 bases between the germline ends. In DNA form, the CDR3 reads TGTGCCAGCAACCCGGGACTAAACACTGAAGCTTTCTTT. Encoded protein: CASNPGLNTEAFF. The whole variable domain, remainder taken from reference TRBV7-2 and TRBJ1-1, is GAGVSQSPSNKVTEKGKDVELRCDPISGHTALYWYRQSLGQGLEFLIYFQGNSAPDKSGLPSDRFSAERTGGSVSTLTIQRTQQEDSAVYLCASNPGLNTEAFFGQGTRLTVV.

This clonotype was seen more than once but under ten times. The CDR3 DNA reads as TGTGCCAGCAGCCGAGACCGATCCGGGCCCCAGCATTTT. Translated, it gives CASSRDRSGPQHF. The chain uses TRBV7-3 and TRBJ1-5; D call uncertain. Germline lookup yields CDR1 SGHTA and CDR2 FQGTGA. The V and J ends lost 5 bases and 9 bases respectively, with 14 bases between them. The CDR3 sequence is 13 residues long.

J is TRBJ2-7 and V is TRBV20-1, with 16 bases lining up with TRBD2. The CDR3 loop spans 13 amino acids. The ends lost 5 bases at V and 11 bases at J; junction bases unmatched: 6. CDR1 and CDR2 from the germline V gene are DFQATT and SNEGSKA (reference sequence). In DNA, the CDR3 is TGCAGTGCTTCCGGGACTAGCGGGAGGGCTGAGTACTTC. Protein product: CSASGTSGRAEYF.

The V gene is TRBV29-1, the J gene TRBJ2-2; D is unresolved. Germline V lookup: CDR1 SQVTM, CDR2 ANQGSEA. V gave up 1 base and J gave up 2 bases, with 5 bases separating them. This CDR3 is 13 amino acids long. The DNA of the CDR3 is TGCAGCGTTGAAGGACGTAACACCGGGGAGCTGTTTTTT. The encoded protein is CSVEGRNTGELFF.